This T cell receptor (beta chain) was profiled in a study of blood T cell repertoires in COVID-19. Study background: Sources were T cells, B-cell-depleted T cells, or PBMCs; the material itself was cDNA or gDNA.

Original methodology: Nucleated cell number was recorded as an estimate derived from reference gene primer amplification. Using immunoSEQ multiplex PCR, the repertoire was profiled, and TCRdb retains in-frame clones only, with some absent. That table is the source of V, J and clone size, and D and trimming were worked out from the DNA. The repertoire holds 270,000 or so clones, with approximately 89% as singletons. Participants reported their clinical history, and cohort assignment relied on those reports. Exposed participants encountered a COVID-19 case during the 2 weeks preceding study entry. CDR3 length equals 13 residues. Germline assignment: CDR1 LNHDA and CDR2 SQIVND (reference sequence). The ends were cut back, 4 bases at V and 4 bases at J, with 10 bases in the middle.

The chain has TRBV19 and TRBJ1-1; unclear D gene. The receptor comes from a man aged 35 to 55 who had been exposed to COVID-19. Sequencing was performed on PBMCs or T cells enriched from blood (not recorded which). The chain's CDR3 is CASSKQVPTEAFF. The DNA for the CDR3 is TGTGCCAGTAGTAAACAAGTACCCACTGAAGCTTTCTTT.